Listed below are T cell receptor beta chains from one sample, sequenced in a study of OX40 agonist ivuxolimab in advanced cancers. This table comes from immunoSEQ multiplex PCR, and its TCRdb copy is limited to in-frame clones, with some not included. The profile covers 48,000 or so clones, with about 90% appearing a single time and roughly 6.3% taken by the ten largest. This sample comprised CD4+ or CD8+ T cells sorted from blood, obtained in a trial of the OX40 agonist ivuxolimab. All receptors come from an adult with an advanced solid tumor such as melanoma, head and neck, liver or kidney cancer. CDR3s include the opening cysteine and the closing phenylalanine or tryptophan. The D gene is left open where the match is weak. The listing skips clone size in some rows; elsewhere it reads once, few, many or a size class.

D,J,size,V,CDR3,DNA
TRBD2,TRBJ2-2,NA,TRBV14,CASSQEVTSGAPTGELFF,TGTGCCAGCAGCCAAGAAGTGACTAGCGGGGCCCCCACCGGGGAGCTGTTTTTT
NA,TRBJ1-1,NA,TRBV6-6,CASSYSKSLNTEAFF,TGTGCCAGCAGTTACTCGAAATCTCTGAACACTGAAGCTTTCTTT
NA,TRBJ1-6,once,TRBV6-6,CASRLAGSPLHF,TGTGCCAGCAGGCTGGCTGGTTCACCCCTCCACTTT
NA,TRBJ1-2,NA,TRBV19,CASSMGTLGYTF,TGTGCCAGTAGTATGGGGACGCTTGGCTACACCTTC
NA,TRBJ2-5,once,TRBV27,CASSALDSQETQYF,TGTGCCAGCAGTGCCTTGGACAGCCAAGAGACCCAGTACTTC
NA,TRBJ1-1,NA,TRBV6-5,CASSYPSGGTEAFF,TGTGCCAGCAGTTACCCGAGCGGGGGCACTGAAGCTTTCTTT
NA,TRBJ2-5,NA,TRBV15,CATSRDQDFETQYF,TGTGCCACCAGCAGAGATCAGGACTTCGAGACCCAGTACTTC
NA,TRBJ2-1,NA,TRBV6-1,CASSEVRQAGYNEQFF,TGTGCCAGCAGTGAAGTCCGGCAGGCGGGCTACAATGAGCAGTTCTTC
TRBD1,TRBJ1-6,NA,TRBV25-1,CASSDRDRVGGRSPLHF,TGTGCCAGCAGTGACCGGGACAGGGTGGGAGGTAGATCACCCCTCCACTTT
NA,TRBJ1-1,once,TRBV6-5,CASSPDGTEAFF,TGTGCCAGCAGTCCGGATGGGACTGAAGCTTTCTTT
NA,TRBJ1-1,NA,TRBV2,CASSDTEAFF,TGTGCCAGCAGCGACACTGAAGCTTTCTTT
NA,TRBJ1-2,NA,TRBV27,CASSLWAGGDGYTF,TGTGCCAGCAGTTTATGGGCGGGGGGAGATGGCTACACCTTC
NA,TRBJ2-3,few,TRBV6-4,CASSGGSSTDTQYF,TGTGCCAGCAGTGGGGGCTCTAGCACAGATACGCAGTATTTT
TRBD2,TRBJ2-5,NA,TRBV5-4,CASSPGTSGGEETQYF,TGTGCCAGCAGCCCCGGGACTAGCGGGGGGGAGGAGACCCAGTACTTC
TRBD1,TRBJ1-3,NA,TRBV11-3,CASSQGAHSGNTIYF,TGTGCCAGCAGCCAGGGGGCCCACTCTGGAAACACCATATATTTT
NA,TRBJ2-1,once,TRBV5-1,CASSLTTADEQFF,TGCGCCAGCAGCTTGACCACTGCCGATGAGCAGTTCTTC
NA,TRBJ2-2,NA,TRBV6-5,CASSYKNTGELFF,TGTGCCAGCAGTTATAAGAACACCGGGGAGCTGTTTTTT
NA,TRBJ1-1,NA,TRBV5-1,CASSLVQGGTEAFF,TGCGCCAGCAGCTTGGTACAGGGCGGCACTGAAGCTTTCTTT
NA,TRBJ1-2,NA,TRBV29-1,CSAKLSGGYGYTF,TGCAGCGCCAAACTATCGGGAGGCTATGGCTACACCTTC
NA,TRBJ2-5,NA,TRBV6-6,CASSLPGEETQYF,TGTGCCAGCAGTTTACCGGGGGAAGAGACCCAGTACTTC
NA,TRBJ1-1,NA,TRBV7-9,CASSYGTEAFF,TGTGCCAGCAGCTACGGGACTGAAGCTTTCTTT
NA,TRBJ2-1,NA,TRBV10-2,CASSQRSRDEQFF,TGCGCCAGCAGCCAGAGGTCTAGGGATGAGCAGTTCTTC
NA,TRBJ1-4,once,TRBV6-5,CASSYSGGEKLFF,TGTGCCAGCAGTTACTCTGGGGGTGAAAAACTGTTTTTT
NA,TRBJ1-5,NA,TRBV2,CASSAGNQPQHF,TGTGCCAGCAGTGCGGGGAATCAGCCCCAGCATTTT
NA,TRBJ1-1,NA,TRBV15,CATSRVSLGAYTTEAFF,TGTGCCACCAGCAGAGTTTCATTGGGGGCTTATACCACTGAAGCTTTCTTT
NA,TRBJ1-4,NA,TRBV2,CASRDFGEGTNEKLFF,TGTGCCAGCAGAGACTTTGGGGAAGGGACTAATGAAAAACTGTTTTTT
NA,TRBJ2-7,once,TRBV5-4,CASSLNLKVEYF,TGTGCCAGCAGCTTGAACCTAAAGGTGGAGTACTTC
NA,TRBJ1-1,NA,TRBV5-6,CASSPLEAMNTEAFF,TGTGCCAGCAGCCCGCTTGAAGCTATGAACACTGAAGCTTTCTTT
NA,TRBJ1-2,NA,TRBV5-3,CARSLETGTPGDYGYTF,TGTGCCAGAAGCTTGGAAACCGGGACCCCAGGGGACTATGGCTACACCTTC
NA,TRBJ1-4,NA,TRBV5-6,CASSPDSGKLFF,TGTGCCAGCAGCCCGGACAGTGGAAAACTGTTTTTT
NA,TRBJ1-2,NA,TRBV7-9,CASSLALAGSDYGYTF,TGTGCCAGCAGCTTAGCGCTTGCAGGGAGTGACTATGGCTACACCTTC
NA,TRBJ1-3,NA,TRBV5-4,CASSQDRAGDSGNTIYF,TGTGCCAGCAGCCAGGACCGGGCGGGGGACTCTGGAAACACCATATATTTT
TRBD1,TRBJ2-5,NA,TRBV7-6,CASSFPRTGRGETQYF,TGTGCCAGCAGCTTCCCACGGACAGGGCGAGGGGAGACCCAGTACTTC
TRBD1,TRBJ1-2,NA,TRBV7-3,CASSPGQGRGGYTF,TGTGCCAGCAGCCCCGGACAGGGGCGAGGGGGCTACACCTTC
NA,TRBJ2-3,NA,TRBV9,CASSSRGEADTQYF,TGTGCCAGCAGCTCTCGGGGAGAGGCAGATACGCAGTATTTT
NA,TRBJ2-7,NA,TRBV6-6,CASSPQDGYEQYF,TGTGCCAGCAGTCCCCAGGACGGGTACGAGCAGTACTTC
NA,TRBJ2-1,NA,TRBV6-5,CASSSTQSEQFF,TGTGCCAGCAGTTCAACGCAATCCGAGCAGTTCTTC
NA,TRBJ2-5,NA,TRBV4-1,CASSQDSGRSTQYF,TGCGCCAGCAGCCAAGATTCGGGGCGATCGACCCAGTACTTC
TRBD1,TRBJ1-1,NA,TRBV25-1,CASSDQGAVTEAFF,TGTGCCAGCAGTGATCAGGGGGCGGTCACTGAAGCTTTCTTT
NA,TRBJ1-2,NA,TRBV9,CASSAGSIINYGYTF,TGTGCCAGCAGCGCGGGGTCCATTATTAACTATGGCTACACCTTC
NA,TRBJ1-6,once,TRBV6-1,CASSKETASSYNSPLHF,TGTGCCAGCAGTAAAGAGACGGCGAGCTCCTATAATTCACCCCTCCACTTT
NA,TRBJ1-2,NA,TRBV5-5,CASSNRDTTNYGYTF,TGTGCCAGCAGCAACCGGGACACAACTAACTATGGCTACACCTTC
NA,TRBJ2-7,NA,TRBV10-2,CASSDIEGYNEQYF,TGCGCCAGCAGTGATATCGAGGGCTACAACGAGCAGTACTTC
NA,TRBJ1-4,NA,TRBV7-7,CASSPGMGGGEKLFF,TGTGCTAGCAGCCCTGGAATGGGCGGGGGTGAAAAACTGTTTTTT
NA,TRBJ2-5,NA,TRBV5-4,CASRTRSGTQYF,TGTGCCAGCAGAACCCGGTCCGGGACCCAGTACTTC
NA,TRBJ1-5,NA,TRBV5-4,CASSLDGVRNQPQHF,TGTGCCAGCAGCTTGGACGGGGTTCGGAATCAGCCCCAGCATTTT
TRBD2,TRBJ2-7,NA,TRBV9,CASSARGGVYEQYF,TGTGCCAGCAGCGCCCGGGGGGGCGTGTACGAGCAGTACTTC
TRBD1,TRBJ1-2,NA,TRBV29-1,CSVESVGQGVLGYTF,TGCAGCGTTGAATCAGTGGGACAGGGAGTCTTGGGCTACACCTTC
TRBD1,TRBJ2-3,NA,TRBV6-5,CASSYNRGADTQYF,TGTGCCAGCAGTTACAACAGGGGCGCAGATACGCAGTATTTT
NA,TRBJ1-1,medium-sized,TRBV10-1,CASSSLKNTEAFF,TGCGCCAGCAGTTCCCTTAAGAACACTGAAGCTTTCTTT
NA,TRBJ2-3,NA,TRBV27,CASSTTRGAVTDTQYF,TGTGCCAGCAGTACCACTCGGGGGGCCGTAACAGATACGCAGTATTTT
TRBD1,TRBJ2-3,NA,TRBV28,CASSTDREEGNTQYF,TGTGCCAGCAGTACGGACAGGGAAGAAGGGAATACGCAGTATTTT
NA,TRBJ1-5,NA,TRBV7-9,CASSLRGDQPQHF,TGTGCCAGCAGCTTAAGGGGGGATCAGCCCCAGCATTTT
NA,TRBJ2-5,NA,TRBV4-1,CASSQRETGQETQYF,TGCGCCAGCAGCCAGAGGGAAACAGGCCAAGAGACCCAGTACTTC
TRBD1,TRBJ2-3,NA,TRBV6-5,CASSYSGQVSDTQYF,TGTGCCAGCAGTTACTCGGGACAGGTCTCAGATACGCAGTATTTT
NA,TRBJ2-7,NA,TRBV6-5,CASSYFSTGWEQYF,TGTGCCAGCAGTTACTTTTCCACAGGGTGGGAGCAGTACTTC
TRBD1,TRBJ1-3,once,TRBV19,CASKEQGLGNTIYF,TGTGCCAGCAAGGAACAGGGGTTGGGAAACACCATATATTTT
NA,TRBJ2-5,large,TRBV19,CASSTSWSGETQYF,TGTGCCAGTAGTACATCCTGGTCAGGGGAGACCCAGTACTTC